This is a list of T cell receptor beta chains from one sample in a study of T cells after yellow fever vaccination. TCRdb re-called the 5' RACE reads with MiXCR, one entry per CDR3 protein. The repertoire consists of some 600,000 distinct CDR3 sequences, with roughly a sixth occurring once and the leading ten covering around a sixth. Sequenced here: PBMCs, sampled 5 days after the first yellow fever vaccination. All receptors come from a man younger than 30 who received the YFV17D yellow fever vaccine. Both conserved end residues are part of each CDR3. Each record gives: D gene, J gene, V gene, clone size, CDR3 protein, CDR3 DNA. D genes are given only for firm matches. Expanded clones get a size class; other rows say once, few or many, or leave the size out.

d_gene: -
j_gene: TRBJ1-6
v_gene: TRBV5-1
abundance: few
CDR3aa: CASSPGTSSQGSPLHF
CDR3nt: TGCGCCAGCAGCCCCGGGACATCATCTCAAGGTTCACCCCTCCACTTT

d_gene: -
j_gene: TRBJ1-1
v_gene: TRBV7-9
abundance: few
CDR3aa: CASSSSQDFKAFF
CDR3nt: TGTGCCAGCAGCTCGTCACAGGATTTTAAAGCTTTCTTT

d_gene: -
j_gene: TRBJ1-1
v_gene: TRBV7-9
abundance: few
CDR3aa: CASSILGGVTEAFF
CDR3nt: TGTGCCAGCAGTATTTTAGGGGGGGTTACTGAAGCTTTCTTT

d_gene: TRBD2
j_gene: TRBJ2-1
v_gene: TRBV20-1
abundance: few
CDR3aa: CSASERGQREQFF
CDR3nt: TGCAGTGCGTCGGAGCGGGGCCAGAGGGAGCAGTTCTTC

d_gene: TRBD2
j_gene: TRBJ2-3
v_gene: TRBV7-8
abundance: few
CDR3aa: CASSLARFGGGARTDTQYF
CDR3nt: TGTGCCAGCAGCTTAGCGAGATTCGGCGGGGGGGCTCGCACAGATACGCAGTATTTT

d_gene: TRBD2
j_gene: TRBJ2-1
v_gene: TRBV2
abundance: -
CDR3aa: CASRIAGGKYNEQFF
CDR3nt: TGTGCCAGCAGGATAGCGGGGGGCAAATACAATGAGCAGTTCTTC

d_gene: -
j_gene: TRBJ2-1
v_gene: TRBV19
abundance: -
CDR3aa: CASSIGSPTSSYNEQFF
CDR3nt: TGTGCCAGTAGTATAGGTTCCCCAACTAGCTCCTACAATGAGCAGTTCTTC

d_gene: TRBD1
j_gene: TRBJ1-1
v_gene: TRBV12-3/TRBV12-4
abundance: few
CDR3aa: CASSLGQGFAEAFF
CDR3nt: TGTGCCAGCAGTCTAGGACAGGGGTTTGCGGAAGCTTTCTTT

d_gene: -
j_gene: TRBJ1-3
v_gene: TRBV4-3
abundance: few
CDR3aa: CASSPGLSSGNTIYF
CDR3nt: TGCGCCAGCAGCCCGGGACTGAGCTCTGGAAACACCATATATTTT

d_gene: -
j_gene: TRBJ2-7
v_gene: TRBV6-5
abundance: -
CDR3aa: CASSYLQGPNEQYF
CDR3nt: TGTGCCAGCAGTTACTTGCAGGGGCCGAACGAGCAGTACTTC